This T cell receptor beta chain came from a study of blood T cell repertoires in COVID-19. Study in general: COVID-19 samples from acute and convalescent phases originated in the United States, Italy and Spain. Sample material is recorded as cDNA or gDNA derived from T cells, B-cell-depleted T cells, or PBMCs.

Looked up from germline, CDR1 is KGHSH and CDR2 is LQKENI. V lost 2 bases to trimming and J lost 3 bases; unmatched junction nucleotides: 11. The CDR3 sequence is 18 residues long. Study processing details: Nucleated cell number was recorded as an estimate derived from reference gene primer amplification. Generated by immunoSEQ multiplex PCR, the TCRdb table keeps only in-frame clones and is missing some. V, J and clone size derive from that table, while D and trimming were established from the DNA sequence. The table has approximately 46,000 clones, around 75% seen once; the top ten hold about 60%. Sequencing used peripheral blood. The rearrangement joins TRBV18 to TRBJ2-1; 9 bases map to TRBD2. This receptor was obtained from a man older than 75 with acute or convalescent COVID-19. CDR3 DNA: TGTGCCAGCTCACCAATAGGGGCGACTAGCGGCTACTACAATGAGCAGTTCTTC. The encoded protein is CASSPIGATSGYYNEQFF. Full variable domain (missing parts from reference TRBV18 and TRBJ2-1): NAGVMQNPRHLVRRRGQEARLRCSPMKGHSHVYWYRQLPEEGLKFMVYLQKENIIDESGMPKERFSAEFPKEGPSILRIQQVVRGDSAAYFCASSPIGATSGYYNEQFFGPGTRLTVL.